These 30 T cell receptor beta chains originate from one sample sequenced in a study of T cells in Graves' hyperthyroidism and ophthalmopathy. The CDR3 regions of TCR beta were amplified from RNA transcripts. The HTBI primer set was used in a first-round RT-PCR of the TCR CDR3. Using its own MiXCR run on the multiplex PCR reads, TCRdb lists one record per CDR3 protein. The sample yields fewer than 350,000 distinct CDR3 sequences, roughly 13% seen once. Sequences were obtained from blood. The source of these receptors is a woman in her thirties or forties with Graves' hyperthyroidism.

This clonotype showed up many times. The CDR3 DNA sequence: TGTGCCAGCAGTTTAAAGGGTAGGGGATACGAGCAGTACTTC. This codes for CASSLKGRGYEQYF. This sequence joins TRBV27 and TRBJ2-7, with a weak D call TRBD1 (5 bases). Germline values: CDR1 MNHEY, CDR2 SMNVEV (reference sequence). Trimming left V 2 bases short and J 4 bases short, with 12 bases between. The CDR3 contains 14 residues.

This clonotype appeared many times. The chain combines TRBV7-3 with TRBJ2-7; 14 nucleotides match TRBD2. V lost 3 bases and J lost 4; bases outside the gene matches: 8. CDR3 length: 17 residues. Germline CDR1 SGHTA, CDR2 FQGTGA. This CDR3 is CASSLGLAGAKRYEQYF. The CDR3 DNA reads as TGTGCCAGCAGCTTGGGACTAGCGGGAGCGAAGAGATACGAGCAGTACTTC.

The chain employs TRBV19 and TRBJ1-5; 8 positions match TRBD1. This CDR3 has 18 amino acids. The germline V gene encodes CDR1 LNHDA and CDR2 SQIVND (reference sequence). The V and J ends lost 0 bases and 4 bases, in that order; junction bases with no gene match: 11. CDR3 nucleotide sequence: TGTGCCAGTAGTATAGATGGGTCAGGACAGGGTTCAAATCAGCCCCAGCATTTT. It specifies CASSIDGSGQGSNQPQHF. The complete variable domain, with remaining parts taken from reference TRBV19 and TRBJ1-5, reads DGGITQSPKYLFRKEGQNVTLSCEQNLNHDAMYWYRQDPGQGLRLIYYSQIVNDFQKGDIAEGYSVSREKKESFPLTVTSAQKNPTAFYLCASSIDGSGQGSNQPQHFGDGTRLSIL.

The V and J genes are TRBV5-1 and TRBJ2-7; D possibly corresponds to TRBD1 (5 bases). This CDR3 is 17 amino acids long. Between the trimmed V and J ends, which lost 4 bases and 1 base, there was a span of 21 bases. Germline V gene data show CDR1 as SGHRS and CDR2 as YFSETQ. The CDR3 region has the DNA TGCGCCAGCAGCCAAGGACATCTTTTCGGCAATTCCTACGAGCAGTACTTC. Its protein is CASSQGHLFGNSYEQYF.

The sample holds many counts of this clonotype. The chain carries TRBV7-3 and TRBJ2-3, with 7 bases that match TRBD2. The CDR3 covers 15 residues. V was clipped by 2 bases and J by 4 bases; unmatched bases: 6. CDR1 is SGHTA, CDR2 FQGTGA, per germline. DNA of the CDR3: TGTGCCAGCAGCTTATGGCGGGGGAACCCAGATACGCAGTATTTT. Protein: CASSLWRGNPDTQYF.

This clonotype was detected ten times or more. The V call is TRBV20-1, the J call TRBJ2-5; D is possibly TRBD2 (5 bases). V was pared by 3 bases and J by 5 bases, with 10 bases between. CDR1 and CDR2 (germline): DFQATT, SNEGSKA (reference sequence). The CDR3 covers 12 residues. CDR3 loop: CSASPSGETQYF. The CDR3 DNA reads TGCAGTGCTAGCCCGAGCGGTGAGACCCAGTACTTC.

V is TRBV6-1 and J is TRBJ2-1; TRBD2 aligns across 15 bases. Per the germline V gene, CDR1 is MNHNS and CDR2 is SASEGT. This CDR3 comprises 18 residues. V lost 6 bases to trimming and J lost 5 bases; unmatched junction nucleotides: 11. CDR3 residues: CASRPPGLAGGQHNEQFF. The CDR3 DNA reads TGTGCCAGCAGGCCCCCGGGACTAGCGGGAGGCCAGCACAATGAGCAGTTCTTC.

In this sample, this clonotype turned up many times. Sequence at one end of the junction differs from germline and may be a read error. V usage is TRBV2 and J usage is TRBJ2-4; 8 bases fit TRBD2. Germline assignment: CDR1 SNHLY and CDR2 FYNNEI. This CDR3 contains 14 residues. The CDR3 is CASREAGVRLAKYF. The CDR3 nucleotides read TGTGCCAGCCGTGAAGCGGGAGTCCGGTTGGCAAAGTACTTC. Together with reference TRBV2 and TRBJ2-4, the CDR3 gives the full variable domain: EPEVTQTPSHQVTQMGQEVILRCVPISNHLYFYWYRQILGQKVEFLVSFYNNEISEKSEIFDDQFSVERPDGSNFTLKIRSTKLEDSAMYFCASREAGVRLAKYFGAGTRLSVL.

This clonotype was detected ten times or more. The chain combines TRBV3-1 with TRBJ1-6; 10 bases agree with TRBD1. This CDR3 is 14 amino acids long. CDR1 is LGHDT, CDR2 YNNKEL, per germline (reference sequence). The V gene end was trimmed by 4 bases and the J gene end by 10 bases; junction bases not matched to a gene: 4. The CDR3 sequence: CASSLGQGGSPLHF. The CDR3 region has the DNA TGTGCCAGCAGCCTTGGACAGGGGGGCTCACCCCTCCACTTT.

There are a few counts of this clonotype. CDR3 DNA: TGTGCCACCAGCAGAGATAGGGGAATGGAAGAGACCCAGTACTTC. Translated, it gives CATSRDRGMEETQYF. This rearrangement joins TRBV15 to TRBJ2-5; D possibly corresponds to TRBD1 (5 bases). This CDR3 is 15 amino acids long. With 0 bases removed from V and 3 bases from J, the gap between germline ends came to 11 bases. CDR1 is LNHNV, CDR2 YYDKDF, per germline (reference sequence).

The J gene is TRBJ2-7, the V gene TRBV6-5; tentatively, D is TRBD1 or TRBD2 (5 bases each). Trimming took 2 bases from V and 3 from J, leaving 20 bases between them. This CDR3 contains 17 residues. Looked up from germline, CDR1 is MNHEY and CDR2 is SVGAGI. CDR3 DNA sequence: TGTGCCAGCAGTTACACCGGGGCACCCGGGTCGGTCTACGAGCAGTACTTC. Translated: CASSYTGAPGSVYEQYF.

This clonotype was detected many times. V usage is TRBV7-9 and J usage is TRBJ1-5; D might be TRBD1 (6 bases). CDR3 length: 16 residues. The germline CDR1 and CDR2 sequences are SEHNR and FQNEAQ (reference sequence). Deletions cut 5 bases from V and 0 bases from J, with 14 bases between. CDR3: CASSLEGTLSNQPQHF. CDR3 coding DNA: TGTGCCAGCAGCCTCGAAGGGACACTTAGCAATCAGCCCCAGCATTTT.

The J gene is TRBJ2-2, the V gene TRBV20-1; D possibly corresponds to TRBD2 (7 bases). Germline values: CDR1 DFQATT, CDR2 SNEGSKA (reference sequence). Trimming shortened V by 1 base and J by 4 bases, and 22 bases separated the two germline ends. The CDR3 covers 18 residues. CDR3 sequence: CSARALGGGRAGTGELFF. DNA of the CDR3: TGCAGTGCTAGAGCCCTTGGGGGCGGGAGAGCGGGCACCGGGGAGCTGTTTTTT.

The chain combines TRBV5-1 with TRBJ2-7; TRBD2 might be the D (6 bases). Trimming left V 0 bases short and J 2 bases short, with 18 bases between. CDR1 is SGHRS and CDR2 is YFSETQ in the germline V gene. The CDR3 loop spans 17 amino acids. The CDR3 is CASSLGAGPNAAYEQYF. CDR3 sequence (DNA): TGCGCCAGCAGCTTGGGCGCGGGGCCTAACGCAGCCTACGAGCAGTACTTC. Using reference TRBV5-1 and TRBJ2-7 for the parts outside the CDR3, the full variable domain is KAGVTQTPRYLIKTRGQQVTLSCSPISGHRSVSWYQQTPGQGLQFLFEYFSETQRNKGNFPGRFSGRQFSNSRSEMNVSTLELGDSALYLCASSLGAGPNAAYEQYFGPGTRLTVT.

This clonotype showed up many times. This rearrangement joins TRBV12-5 to TRBJ1-3; 7 positions match TRBD1. Trimming cost V 0 bases and J 2 bases; bases outside gene matches: 4. The CDR3 is 16 amino acids. Germline CDR1 reads LGHNT; CDR2 reads FRNRAP. The CDR3 nucleotides read TGTGCTAGTGGTTTGGTACTTGGACAGGCTGGAAACACCATATATTTT. Its protein product is CASGLVLGQAGNTIYF.

In this sample, this clonotype turned up many times. V is TRBV3-1 and J is TRBJ2-1, with 8 positions matching TRBD2. The trim removed 4 bases at V and 7 bases at J, leaving 9 bases unmatched. The CDR3 consists of 15 residues. Germline lookup yields CDR1 LGHDT and CDR2 YNNKEL (reference sequence). The CDR3 region is CASSPHQRERNEQFF. The CDR3 DNA reads TGTGCCAGCAGCCCCCACCAGCGGGAGAGAAATGAGCAGTTCTTC.

This clonotype showed up many times. V and J are TRBV28 and TRBJ1-2; 7 bases are a match to TRBD1. Losses at the gene ends were 3 bases for V and 8 bases for J; bases not matched to a gene: 6. This CDR3 spans 13 amino acids. In germline, CDR1 is MDHEN, CDR2 SYDVKM. The CDR3 loop is CASSFGDSLGYTF. The CDR3 DNA follows: TGTGCCAGCAGTTTTGGGGACAGCCTAGGCTACACCTTC.

This clonotype was recorded a few times. A read error is possible here, since a much larger clone lies one base away. This chain connects TRBV30 to TRBJ2-2; D is perhaps TRBD1 or TRBD2 (5 bases each). There are 15 residues in the CDR3. The V gene lost 1 base and the J gene lost 4 bases, with 13 bases spanning the gap. Germline CDR1 and CDR2: GTSNPN and SVGIG (reference sequence). The CDR3 nucleotides read TGTGCCTGGAGTGACGGGACGGTAAGCACCGGGGAGCTGTTTTTT. Its translation is CAWSDGTVSTGELFF. Using reference TRBV30 and TRBJ2-2 for the parts outside the CDR3, the full variable domain is SQTIHQWPATLVQPVGSPLSLECTVEGTSNPNLYWYRQAAGRGLQLLFYSVGIGQISSEVPQNLSASRPQDRQFILSSKKLLLSDSGFYLCAWSDGTVSTGELFFGEGSRLTVL.

This clonotype was seen repeatedly, ten times or more. DNA of the CDR3: TGTGCCAGCAGTTTATCGGGGGAGCCCCAGCATTTT. Encoded protein: CASSLSGEPQHF. The gene calls are TRBV28 and TRBJ1-5; possible D gene TRBD1, 5 bases. CDR1 and CDR2 from the germline V gene are MDHEN and SYDVKM. The CDR3 has 12 amino acids. V dropped 1 base and J dropped 8 bases, with 6 bases sitting between them.

This clonotype was seen repeatedly, ten times or more. The rearrangement joins TRBV24-1 to TRBJ2-2; a weak D match, TRBD2 (6 bases). This CDR3 has 16 amino acids. The V end was cut by 0 bases, the J end by 4 bases, with 11 bases between. Looked up from germline, CDR1 is KGHDR and CDR2 is SFDVKD. The CDR3 protein is CATSDLGLGGTGELFF. As DNA, the CDR3 is TGTGCCACCAGTGATTTGGGCCTGGGGGGCACCGGGGAGCTGTTTTTT.

The V gene is TRBV29-1, the J gene TRBJ2-7; possible D gene TRBD2, 6 bases. The V end lost 6 bases, the J end lost 6 bases, and 15 bases lay between the germline ends. The CDR3 extends over 12 amino acids. Germline V lookup: CDR1 SQVTM, CDR2 ANQGSEA. For the CDR3, the DNA is TGCAGCGTCCAACTGACTAGTTTCGAGCAGTACTTC. As protein: CSVQLTSFEQYF.

This clonotype was picked up a small number of times. The rearrangement links TRBV12-3 or TRBV12-4 to TRBJ2-1; 10 positions agree with TRBD2. V shed 6 bases and J 0 bases; nucleotides not matched to a gene: 5. This CDR3 has 16 amino acids. The CDR3 DNA reads as TGTGCCAGCAGACCTAGCGGGGGAAGCTCCTACAATGAGCAGTTCTTC. Encoded protein: CASRPSGGSSYNEQFF.

The sample holds many counts of this clonotype. J is TRBJ2-3 and V is TRBV12-5; D may be TRBD1 or TRBD2 (5 bases each). CDR1 is LGHNT, CDR2 FRNRAP, per germline. The CDR3 is 14 amino acids. The V and J ends lost 11 bases and 4 bases respectively, with 19 bases between them. The CDR3 DNA is TGTGCTTCCCTTGCCGGGACGGTCGCAGATACGCAGTATTTT. Translated: CASLAGTVADTQYF. The whole variable domain, remainder taken from reference TRBV12-5 and TRBJ2-3, is DARVTQTPRHKVTEMGQEVTMRCQPILGHNTVFWYRQTMMQGLELLAYFRNRAPLDDSGMPKDRFSAEMPDATLATLKIQPSEPRDSAVYFCASLAGTVADTQYFGPGTRLTVL.

The genes are TRBV7-9 and TRBJ2-3, with 10 bases aligning to TRBD2. Germline V gives CDR1 SEHNR, CDR2 FQNEAQ (reference sequence). This CDR3 region has 15 residues. The ends lost 2 bases at V and 5 bases at J; junction bases unmatched: 4. The CDR3 sequence: CASSLKREGRDTQYF. The CDR3 nucleotides read TGTGCCAGCAGCTTAAAGCGGGAGGGCCGAGATACGCAGTATTTT. The variable domain in full, with the rest retrieved from reference TRBV7-9 and TRBJ2-3, is DTGVSQNPRHKITKRGQNVTFRCDPISEHNRLYWYRQTLGQGPEFLTYFQNEAQLEKSRLLSDRFSAERPKGSFSTLEIQRTEQGDSAMYLCASSLKREGRDTQYFGPGTRLTVL.

The rearrangement uses TRBV4-1 and TRBJ2-6; 11 bases match TRBD1. The CDR3 is made up of 20 amino acids. Per the germline V gene, CDR1 is MGHRA and CDR2 is YSYEKL. V lost 0 bases and J lost 1; bases outside the gene matches: 8. The CDR3 DNA reads as TGCGCCAGCAGCCAAGATCATACAGGACAGGGGGCGTCTGGGGCCAACGTCCTGACTTTC. Amino acid sequence: CASSQDHTGQGASGANVLTF.

The J gene is TRBJ2-5, the V gene TRBV5-1; a weak D match, TRBD1 (6 bases). V lost 4 bases and J 5 bases, leaving 21 bases between the germline ends. Germline V gene sequence: CDR1 SGHRS, CDR2 YFSETQ. This CDR3 has 16 amino acids. The CDR3: CASSGGGRGTGETQYF. The DNA for the CDR3 is TGCGCCAGCAGCGGTGGGGGCCGGGGAACCGGGGAGACCCAGTACTTC.

This clonotype occurred a few times. This chain links TRBV15 with TRBJ1-4; D ambiguous. The CDR3 is made up of 14 amino acids. V gave up 3 bases and J gave up 3 bases, with 8 bases separating them. CDR1 and CDR2 from the germline V gene are LNHNV and YYDKDF (reference sequence). CDR3 protein: CATSSLNPNEKLFF. The CDR3 nucleotides are TGTGCCACCAGCAGCCTTAACCCTAATGAAAAACTGTTTTTT.

The V gene is TRBV7-9, the J gene TRBJ1-3; D is perhaps TRBD1 (5 bases). Trimming took off 5 bases at V and 3 bases at J, with 8 bases between the two ends. The germline V gene encodes CDR1 SEHNR and CDR2 FQNEAQ (reference sequence). This CDR3 is 13 amino acids long. The CDR3 DNA reads TGTGCCAGCAGCCTGGGACGTGGAAACACCATATATTTT. This gives the protein CASSLGRGNTIYF.

In nucleotides, the CDR3 is TGCAGTGCACCGGGACAGGGGGCGCCCGGCACCGGGGAGCTGTTTTTT. It codes for CSAPGQGAPGTGELFF. The chain uses TRBV20-1 and TRBJ2-2, with 12 bases identical to TRBD1. The CDR3 is made up of 16 amino acids. V trimming: 6 bases; J trimming: 4 bases; junction bases outside the gene matches: 9. Germline values: CDR1 DFQATT, CDR2 SNEGSKA (reference sequence).

In its sample, this clonotype was seen many times. The chain carries TRBV20-1 and TRBJ2-7, with D possibly being TRBD1 (6 bases). The V end lost 4 bases, the J end lost 1 base, and 8 bases lay between the germline ends. Per the germline V gene, CDR1 is DFQATT and CDR2 is SNEGSKA (reference sequence). The CDR3 loop spans 12 amino acids. Here the CDR3 DNA reads TGCAGTGCTATTACAGGGTCCTACGAGCAGTACTTC. Protein: CSAITGSYEQYF.